These T cell receptor beta chains were read from a single sample in a study of a mutant IDH1 vaccine in newly diagnosed glioma. This table comes from immunoSEQ multiplex PCR, and its TCRdb copy is limited to in-frame clones, with some not included. The data show 30,000 to 35,000 clones, approximately 89% seen once. No antigen is known for these receptors. This material consisted of PBMCs, taken from a glioma patient whose treatment included an IDH1 peptide vaccine. The receptors were gathered from a man aged 40-50 years with glioma. Each CDR3 is given with its conserved first and last residue. D genes are given only for firm matches. A row's size may be missing; if present it is once, few, many or a size class.

D	V	length	size	J	CDR3	DNA
TRBD1	TRBV2	15	.	TRBJ1-2	CASRAWTGTDYGYTF	TGTGCCAGCAGGGCCTGGACCGGGACAGATTATGGCTACACCTTC
.	TRBV18	13	.	TRBJ1-1	CASAPTVNTEAFF	TGTGCCAGCGCCCCGACAGTGAACACTGAAGCTTTCTTT
.	TRBV2	16	.	TRBJ1-4	CASSEYRAMTNEKLFF	TGTGCCAGCAGTGAGTACAGGGCTATGACTAATGAAAAACTGTTTTTT
.	TRBV5-1	14	.	TRBJ2-2	CASRGREGTGELFF	TGCGCCAGCAGAGGACGCGAGGGGACCGGGGAGCTGTTTTTT
.	TRBV9	18	.	TRBJ2-2	CASSVEWGRDLGTGELFF	TGTGCCAGCAGCGTAGAGTGGGGGCGAGATCTGGGCACCGGGGAGCTGTTTTTT
.	TRBV21-1	17	.	TRBJ1-2	CASSFRTGLVLRYGYTF	TGTGCCAGCAGCTTTCGGACAGGGCTGGTGCTGCGCTATGGCTACACCTTC
.	TRBV6-5	15	.	TRBJ2-1	CASVPQTGLPNEQFF	TGTGCCAGCGTACCTCAGACGGGACTCCCAAATGAGCAGTTCTTC
.	TRBV14	16	.	TRBJ2-1	CASSQIFGTGYNEQFF	TGTGCCAGCAGCCAAATATTCGGAACAGGGTACAATGAGCAGTTCTTC
TRBD2	TRBV30	15	.	TRBJ2-5	CAWDWTSGAQETQYF	TGTGCCTGGGATTGGACTAGCGGGGCACAAGAGACCCAGTACTTC
.	TRBV21-1	14	.	TRBJ1-1	CASHSVGAGAEAFF	.
.	TRBV5-1	15	.	TRBJ1-5	CASSLFGGGNQPQHF	TGCGCCAGCAGCTTATTCGGGGGAGGCAATCAGCCCCAGCATTTT
.	TRBV5-1	16	once	TRBJ1-2	CASSLAEGAILYGYTF	TGCGCCAGCAGCTTGGCGGAGGGAGCAATCCTCTATGGCTACACCTTC
TRBD1	TRBV2	15	.	TRBJ2-2	CASRDRELNTGELFF	TGTGCCAGCAGAGACAGGGAGTTGAACACCGGGGAGCTGTTTTTT
.	TRBV13	14	.	TRBJ2-3	CASSLAGLADTQYF	TGTGCCAGCAGCTTAGCGGGATTGGCAGATACGCAGTATTTT
TRBD2	TRBV6-1	15	.	TRBJ2-2	CASRTSGGGSGELFF	TGTGCCAGCCGGACTAGCGGGGGGGGCTCCGGGGAGCTGTTTTTT
.	TRBV29-1	14	.	TRBJ1-5	CSLRRGCNNQPQHF	TGCAGCCTTCGACGGGGGTGTAACAATCAGCCCCAGCATTTT
.	TRBV5-1	10	few	TRBJ1-1	CATTPTEAFF	TGCGCCACCACTCCCACTGAAGCTTTCTTT
TRBD2	TRBV7-6	15	.	TRBJ2-3	CASSPTSGGFDTQYF	TGTGCCAGCAGCCCGACTAGCGGGGGATTTGATACGCAGTATTTT
.	TRBV4-1	14	.	TRBJ2-1	CASSPHYRVGEQFF	TGCGCCAGCAGCCCGCACTACAGAGTTGGTGAGCAGTTCTTC
.	TRBV14	14	.	TRBJ1-1	CASRGDGGATEAFF	TGTGCCAGCAGGGGGGACGGCGGGGCGACTGAAGCTTTCTTT
.	TRBV28	15	.	TRBJ1-4	CASSTPDRLNEKLFF	TGTGCCAGCAGTACTCCCGACAGACTGAATGAAAAACTGTTTTTT
.	TRBV6-6	12	.	TRBJ2-7	CASNDIGYEQYF	TGTGCCAGCAACGACATTGGTTACGAGCAGTACTTC
.	TRBV6-1	15	.	TRBJ1-2	CASRDQENANYGYTF	TGTGCCAGCAGGGACCAAGAGAACGCTAACTATGGCTACACCTTC
TRBD2	TRBV13	16	.	TRBJ2-7	CASSRRTSGRGYEQYF	TGTGCCAGCAGCCGCCGAACTAGCGGGAGAGGATACGAGCAGTACTTC
.	TRBV6-5	15	.	TRBJ2-5	CASSYVGVNQETQYF	TGTGCCAGCAGTTACGTCGGGGTAAACCAAGAGACCCAGTACTTC
TRBD1	TRBV6-5	15	.	TRBJ2-7	CASSYSRTGAYEQYF	TGTGCCAGCAGTTACTCGCGGACAGGGGCCTACGAGCAGTACTTC
.	TRBV28	13	once	TRBJ1-1	CAGYRAGGTEAFF	TGTGCCGGCTATAGGGCAGGTGGGACTGAAGCTTTCTTT
.	TRBV28	14	.	TRBJ1-2	CASGRTRGPYGYTF	TGTGCCAGCGGCCGGACGCGTGGCCCCTATGGCTACACCTTC
TRBD1	TRBV4-3	16	.	TRBJ2-7	CASSQDFRGTAYEQYF	TGCGCCAGCAGCCAAGACTTTAGGGGGACAGCCTACGAGCAGTACTTC
.	TRBV28	14	.	TRBJ2-1	CASSLSGYRNEQFF	TGTGCCAGCAGTTTATCGGGGTATCGTAATGAGCAGTTCTTC
.	TRBV18	16	.	TRBJ2-3	CASSSGIGQGADTQYF	TGTGCCAGCTCATCAGGGATTGGACAAGGAGCAGATACGCAGTATTTT
TRBD1	TRBV5-1	15	.	TRBJ1-4	CASSIDRATNEKLFF	TGCGCCAGCAGCATCGACAGGGCAACTAATGAAAAACTGTTTTTT